These 27 T cell receptor beta chains came from one sample sequenced in a study of shared clonotypes between healthy human individuals. The assay was immunoSEQ multiplex PCR, and TCRdb's table has in-frame clones only and misses some. The sample has about 2 million clones, around 96% seen once. Positively selected for CCR7, the CD45RO-negative cells used as naive CD8 cells excluded terminally differentiated effector memory CD45RA+ cells. Sequenced sample: naive CD8+ T cells sorted from blood. All receptors come from a man between 18 and 29 years old in good health.

The chain links TRBV18 to TRBJ1-5; TRBD1 aligns across 9 bases. This CDR3 has 17 residues. Germline CDR1 reads KGHSH; CDR2 reads LQKENI. V lost 3 bases to trimming and J lost 5 bases; unmatched junction nucleotides: 11. The CDR3 is CASSPGDRVSLDQPQHF. CDR3 DNA sequence: TGTGCCAGCTCACCCGGGGACAGGGTCTCTTTAGATCAGCCCCAGCATTTT.

This clone was seen a handful of times. The chain joins TRBV9 to TRBJ1-5; 9 positions agree with TRBD1. Trimming took 7 bases from V and 7 from J; bases not matched to a gene: 12. Germline-derived CDR1 and CDR2 are SGDLS and YYNGEE. This CDR3 has 15 amino acids. As DNA, the CDR3 is TGTGCCAGCGGTACCGGGACAGGGCTTCTGCAGCCCCAGCATTTT. The encoded protein is CASGTGTGLLQPQHF.

This chain joins TRBV6-5 and TRBJ1-2; D unresolved. The CDR3 consists of 15 residues. V was cut by 0 bases and J by 0 bases, with 8 bases left in between. The germline gives CDR1 MNHEY, CDR2 SVGAGI. The CDR3 region is CASSYSTQTNYGYTF. Here the CDR3 DNA reads TGTGCCAGCAGTTACTCGACACAGACTAACTATGGCTACACCTTC.

The chain links TRBV11-2 to TRBJ2-2; D not resolved. V was pared by 6 bases and J by 3 bases, with 14 bases between. This CDR3 contains 15 residues. Germline CDR1 SGHAT, CDR2 FQNNGV. The CDR3 DNA reads as TGTGCCAGCAGTCCGGATGCCTGGGACACCGGGGAGCTGTTTTTT. Encoded protein: CASSPDAWDTGELFF.

The chain employs TRBV6-6 and TRBJ1-6; 7 bases match TRBD1. Germline V gives CDR1 MNHNY, CDR2 SVGAGI (reference sequence). With V trimmed by 6 bases and J by 6 bases, 11 bases remained unmatched. The CDR3 is made up of 16 amino acids. CDR3 amino acids: CASSLDRAGFNSPLHF. The CDR3 DNA is TGTGCCAGCAGCCTAGACAGGGCGGGCTTTAATTCACCCCTCCACTTT.

In regard to this clone: Other DNA sequences within the sample encode an identical CDR3. The chain joins TRBV30 to TRBJ2-7; D remains unclear. Germline V gene data show CDR1 as GTSNPN and CDR2 as SVGIG (reference sequence). The CDR3 has 13 amino acids. Between the trimmed V and J ends, which lost 0 bases and 4 bases, there was a span of 10 bases. In nucleotides, the CDR3 is TGTGCCTGGAGTGTACTTGTGGGATACGAGCAGTACTTC. This sequence encodes CAWSVLVGYEQYF.

This clone was counted only a few times. The V call is TRBV11-2, the J call TRBJ2-5; D gene ambiguous. Germline CDR1 reads SGHAT; CDR2 reads FQNNGV. The V gene lost 5 bases and the J gene lost 4 bases, with 17 bases spanning the gap. This CDR3 has 15 amino acids. The CDR3 sequence is CASSPSGEFGETQYF. The CDR3 DNA is TGTGCCAGCAGCCCGAGTGGGGAATTTGGAGAGACCCAGTACTTC.

The J gene is TRBJ1-5, the V gene TRBV5-5; D not certain. Germline assignment: CDR1 SGHKS and CDR2 YYEKEE (reference sequence). The CDR3 has 14 amino acids. The V and J ends lost 0 bases and 0 bases respectively, with 4 bases between them. Here the CDR3 reads CASSLAVSNQPQHF. CDR3 DNA: TGTGCCAGCAGCTTGGCAGTTAGCAATCAGCCCCAGCATTTT.

The gene calls are TRBV13 and TRBJ2-7, with D uncertain. V dropped 10 bases and J dropped 2 bases, with 18 bases sitting between them. The CDR3 consists of 14 residues. Germline CDR1 and CDR2: PRHDT and FYEKMQ (reference sequence). CDR3: CATRQGNSPYEQYF. The CDR3 DNA sequence: TGTGCCACCCGACAAGGGAACAGCCCCTACGAGCAGTACTTC.

The chain is built from TRBV4-1 and TRBJ2-1, with unresolved D. The germline V gene encodes CDR1 MGHRA and CDR2 YSYEKL. CDR3 size: 14 residues. Trimming shortened V by 0 bases and J by 8 bases, and 11 bases separated the two germline ends. CDR3 bases: TGCGCCAGCAGCCAAGAGGCTATTTTGGATGAGCAGTTCTTC. This codes for CASSQEAILDEQFF.

The chain carries TRBV6-5 and TRBJ2-5; 9 bases are shared with TRBD2. CDR1 and CDR2 from the germline V gene are MNHEY and SVGAGI. The CDR3 covers 15 residues. Trimming removed 6 bases from V and 2 bases from J; junction bases left unmatched: 7. For the CDR3, the DNA is TGTGCCAGCAGCCCTAGCGGGGCGCAACAAGAGACCCAGTACTTC. Protein product: CASSPSGAQQETQYF.

This chain uses TRBV4-3 with TRBJ1-2, with no clear D. The germline V gene has CDR1 LGHNA and CDR2 YSLEER. The V and J ends lost 0 bases and 3 bases respectively, with 8 bases between them. CDR3 size: 14 residues. CDR3 residues: CASSQDPQDYGYTF. The CDR3 DNA follows: TGCGCCAGCAGCCAAGATCCGCAGGACTATGGCTACACCTTC.

This chain connects TRBV11-2 to TRBJ2-1, with D uncertain. Germline assignment: CDR1 SGHAT and CDR2 FQNNGV. This CDR3 comprises 14 residues. Trimming left V 0 bases short and J 7 bases short, with 10 bases between. The CDR3: CASSLDPPPNEQFF. The DNA for the CDR3 is TGTGCCAGCAGCTTAGATCCACCTCCTAATGAGCAGTTCTTC.

This rearrangement joins TRBV4-1 to TRBJ1-5, with D hard to call. Looked up from germline, CDR1 is MGHRA and CDR2 is YSYEKL. V dropped 0 bases and J dropped 1 base, with 16 bases sitting between them. The CDR3 is made up of 18 amino acids. The CDR3 here is CASSQDSDLNVSNQPQHF. DNA for the CDR3: TGCGCCAGCAGCCAAGACTCGGACCTTAATGTGAGCAATCAGCCCCAGCATTTT.

The chain combines TRBV25-1 with TRBJ2-7; D unclear. Germline V gives CDR1 MGHDK, CDR2 SYGVNS. V lost 8 bases and J lost 6, with 11 bases in between. There are 11 residues in the CDR3. In nucleotides, the CDR3 is TGTGCCAGCGTTGTCCTGGGCGAGCAGTACTTC. It encodes CASVVLGEQYF.

The chain combines TRBV9 with TRBJ1-2; D is uncertain. Germline CDR1 reads SGDLS; CDR2 reads YYNGEE. The germline V and J ends were trimmed by 6 bases and 4 bases, with 10 bases remaining between them. The CDR3 extends over 12 amino acids. The CDR3 region has the DNA TGTGCCAGCACCTCAATCGTCTATGGCTACACCTTC. Its protein product is CASTSIVYGYTF. The full variable domain, rest sourced from reference TRBV9 and TRBJ1-2, is DSGVTQTPKHLITATGQRVTLRCSPRSGDLSVYWYQQSLDQGLQFLIQYYNGEERAKGNILERFSAQQFPDLHSELNLSSLELGDSALYFCASTSIVYGYTFGSGTRLTVV.

V and J are TRBV6-1 and TRBJ1-5, with D uncertain. The CDR3 is 14 amino acids. Trimming cost V 5 bases and J 0 bases, with 8 bases left between them. Germline V gene lookup returns CDR1 MNHNS and CDR2 SASEGT. In DNA, the CDR3 is TGTGCCAGCAGTTTAGAGTATAGCAATCAGCCCCAGCATTTT. The encoded protein is CASSLEYSNQPQHF.

The chain joins TRBV30 to TRBJ2-1; 8 bases line up with TRBD1. This CDR3 region has 14 residues. Germline V gene lookup returns CDR1 GTSNPN and CDR2 SVGIG (reference sequence). V trimming: 0 bases; J trimming: 4 bases; junction bases outside the gene matches: 2. The CDR3 sequence is CAWSVTGDYNEQFF. The CDR3 nucleotides are TGTGCCTGGAGTGTGACAGGGGATTACAATGAGCAGTTCTTC.

The chain is built from TRBV7-2 and TRBJ1-2; TRBD1 matches 7 bases. The CDR3 contains 15 residues. Germline CDR1 is SGHTA and CDR2 is FQGNSA. The J segment lost 4 bases and the V segment lost 5 bases, leaving 10 bases of the junction unmatched. The CDR3 loop reads CASSRRGLEVYGYTF. In DNA, the CDR3 is TGTGCCAGCAGCCGTAGGGGGCTTGAGGTCTATGGCTACACCTTC.

The chain has TRBV4-1 and TRBJ2-7, with a tentative D call TRBD1 (7 bases). Germline V CDR1 and CDR2: MGHRA, YSYEKL. Deletions cut 4 bases from V and 4 bases from J, with 20 bases between. The CDR3 is made up of 16 amino acids. The CDR3: CASSPRSGGQVYEQYF. For the CDR3, the DNA is TGCGCCAGCAGCCCTCGGTCAGGGGGGCAGGTTTACGAGCAGTACTTC.

The chain couples TRBV7-5 to TRBJ1-4. TRBV7-5 is shown as a pseudogene. The CDR3 is 16 amino acids. CDR3 residues: CARSFSQSPDNEKLFF. As DNA, the CDR3 is TGTGCCAGAAGCTTTTCTCAGTCCCCGGATAATGAAAAACTGTTTTTT.

The chain joins TRBV29-1 to TRBJ1-4; 7 bases are shared with TRBD1. This CDR3 comprises 12 residues. CDR1 and CDR2 from the germline V gene are SQVTM and ANQGSEA. V shed 6 bases, J shed 6 bases, and the junction held 4 bases outside the gene matches. CDR3 amino acids: CSVTGTDEKLFF. CDR3 DNA: TGCAGCGTGACAGGGACGGATGAAAAACTGTTTTTT.

J is TRBJ2-7 and V is TRBV6-1; TRBD2 agrees at 7 bases. CDR1 is MNHNS and CDR2 is SASEGT in the germline V gene. The CDR3 runs 15 residues. Trimming cost V 3 bases and J 3 bases; bases outside gene matches: 8. CDR3: CASSDFSGPYYEQYF. As DNA, the CDR3 is TGTGCCAGCAGTGACTTTAGCGGGCCCTACTACGAGCAGTACTTC.

The sample holds one count of this clone. The chain carries TRBV5-1 and TRBJ2-3, with 8 positions matching TRBD2. With 7 bases clipped from V and 1 base from J, the junction kept 8 bases outside the gene matches. CDR1 and CDR2 from the germline V gene are SGHRS and YFSETQ. The CDR3 is 15 residues long. CDR3 sequence reads: CASRPEAGGTDTQYF. CDR3 DNA sequence: TGCGCCAGCCGCCCGGAAGCGGGGGGCACAGATACGCAGTATTTT.

This chain joins TRBV5-4 and TRBJ2-7; 7 nucleotides align to TRBD2. This CDR3 is 14 amino acids long. Germline CDR1 reads SGHNT; CDR2 reads YYREEE (reference sequence). Germline trimming cut 1 base from V and 4 bases from J; bases unmatched to any gene: 5. CDR3 in DNA: TGTGCCAGCAGCTTGAGCGGGAATCTATACGAGCAGTACTTC. Translated: CASSLSGNLYEQYF.

This chain uses TRBV7-9 with TRBJ2-7, with a weak D call TRBD2 (6 bases). V lost 2 bases, J lost 6 bases, and 17 bases lay in between. The germline gives CDR1 SEHNR, CDR2 FQNEAQ (reference sequence). This CDR3 is 15 amino acids long. The CDR3 spells CASSLRGAPIGEQYF. The CDR3 DNA reads TGTGCCAGCAGCTTACGCGGGGCCCCCATAGGCGAGCAGTACTTC.

This chain uses TRBV27 with TRBJ1-2, with a weak D call TRBD1 (5 bases). The CDR3 covers 15 residues. Germline V gene sequence: CDR1 MNHEY, CDR2 SMNVEV (reference sequence). Trimming left V 5 bases short and J 3 bases short, with 16 bases between. CDR3 in amino acids: CASSPKGNKYYGYTF. The CDR3 region has the DNA TGTGCCAGCAGTCCCAAGGGGAATAAATACTATGGCTACACCTTC.